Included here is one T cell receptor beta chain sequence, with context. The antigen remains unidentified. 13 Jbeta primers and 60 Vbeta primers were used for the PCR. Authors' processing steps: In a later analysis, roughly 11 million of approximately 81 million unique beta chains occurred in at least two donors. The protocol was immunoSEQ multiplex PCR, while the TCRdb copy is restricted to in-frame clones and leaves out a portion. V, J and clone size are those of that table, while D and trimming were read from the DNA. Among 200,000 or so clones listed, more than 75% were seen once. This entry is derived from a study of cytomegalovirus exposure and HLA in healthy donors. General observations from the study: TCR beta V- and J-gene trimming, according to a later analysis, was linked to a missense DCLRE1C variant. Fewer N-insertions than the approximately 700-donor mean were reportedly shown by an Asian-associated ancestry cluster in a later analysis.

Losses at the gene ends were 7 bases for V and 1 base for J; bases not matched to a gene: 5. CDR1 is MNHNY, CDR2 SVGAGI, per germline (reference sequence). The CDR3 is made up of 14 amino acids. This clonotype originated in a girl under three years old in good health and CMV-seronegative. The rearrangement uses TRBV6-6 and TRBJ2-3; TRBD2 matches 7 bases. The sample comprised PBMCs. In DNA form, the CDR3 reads TGTGCCAGCACCAAACGGGAGGGCACAGATACGCAGTATTTT. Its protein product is CASTKREGTDTQYF.